The clone carrying this T cell receptor (beta chain) was counted at least ten times. Its antigen is unknown. Germline V lookup: CDR1 GTSNPN, CDR2 SVGIG (reference sequence). V was pared by 3 bases and J by 8 bases, with 13 bases between. This CDR3 is built from 12 residues. TCR beta CDR3 region amplification was performed from RNA transcripts. During a first-round RT-PCR of the TCR CDR3, the HTBI primer set was used. Via MiXCR, TCRdb re-called the multiplex PCR reads, giving one row per CDR3 protein. This sample has over 200,000 distinct CDR3 sequences, with approximately 15% found just once. The entry originates in a study of T cells in Graves' hyperthyroidism and ophthalmopathy. Broader study findings: The model's output predicted ophthalmopathy at a median of roughly 6 months prior to onset.

The genes are TRBV30 and TRBJ1-2; D gene uncertain. The sequence was obtained from a middle-aged woman with Graves' hyperthyroidism that later progressed to Graves' ophthalmopathy. The sample comprised blood. Here the CDR3 reads CAWRTRKHGYTF. CDR3 in DNA: TGTGCCTGGAGGACCAGGAAACACGGCTACACCTTC. The variable domain in full, completed from reference TRBV30 and TRBJ1-2, reads SQTIHQWPATLVQPVGSPLSLECTVEGTSNPNLYWYRQAAGRGLQLLFYSVGIGQISSEVPQNLSASRPQDRQFILSSKKLLLSDSGFYLCAWRTRKHGYTFGSGTRLTVV.